In its sample, the clone carrying this T cell receptor (beta chain) was seen many times. Antigen unknown. The CDR3 totals 14 residues. With 3 bases removed from V and 5 bases from J, the gap between germline ends came to 13 bases. CDR1 and CDR2 from the germline V gene are KGHSH and LQKENI. This specimen comes from a study of Tregs in tolerant kidney transplant recipients. Broader study findings: The small number of patients limits these findings pending further validation. No direct test of biological reproducibility was done here.

TCRdb keeps only in-frame clones here, not all; method: immunoSEQ multiplex PCR. The sample yields 55,000 to 75,000 clones, 70% to 90% seen once. The nonmyeloablative bone marrow transplants came from related graft donors, with transient mixed chimerism. The chain carries TRBV18 and TRBJ1-1; D perhaps matches TRBD1 (5 bases). The source is a human patient who received a combined kidney and bone marrow transplant. A subset of T cells may come from the graft donor. Sequencing used CD4+ T cells from blood (PBMCs), obtained 6 months after the transplant. The CDR3 here is CASSPLTGLTEAFF. The DNA for the CDR3 is TGTGCCAGCTCACCGCTTACAGGTTTAACTGAAGCTTTCTTT. Combining the CDR3 with reference TRBV18 and TRBJ1-1 gives the whole variable domain NAGVMQNPRHLVRRRGQEARLRCSPMKGHSHVYWYRQLPEEGLKFMVYLQKENIIDESGMPKERFSAEFPKEGPSILRIQQVVRGDSAAYFCASSPLTGLTEAFFGQGTRLTVV.